The sequence of this TCR beta chain was determined in a study of T cell clonality in common variable immunodeficiency. General study findings and limits: Reportedly, TCR beta sequences from common variable immunodeficiency showed fewer deletions and N-nucleotide insertions.

CDR1 is DFQATT and CDR2 is SNEGSKA in the germline V gene (reference sequence). V dropped 1 base and J dropped 5 bases, with 11 bases sitting between them. The CDR3 sequence is 13 residues long. All CVID subjects were on immunoglobulin replacement for at least one year. Repertoires were generated with immunoSEQ multiplex PCR, while TCRdb's copy carries only in-frame clones and drops some. The data show about 35,000 clones, with none appearing a single time. This clone was counted many times. Its cognate antigen is unknown. The read finishes 3 residues shy of the CDR3 end, and the germline J gene is used to complete it.

The TCR was taken from a human donor with common variable immunodeficiency. The sequenced sample consisted of peripheral blood mononuclear cells. This chain connects TRBV20-1 to TRBJ1-1, with D possibly matching TRBD1 (5 bases). The covered CDR3 bases are TGCAGTGCTAGAGTACCAGGGTGGACTGAA. Protein sequence: CSARVPGWTE. The full CDR3 protein reads CSARVPGWTEAFF.